Listed below are T cell receptor beta chains from one sample, sequenced in a study of shared clonotypes between healthy human individuals. Assay used: immunoSEQ multiplex PCR; TCRdb lists only in-frame clones, some missing. The sample has 850,000 to 1,200,000 clones, more than 60% seen once. Input material: memory CD4+ T cells sorted from blood. These receptors came from a man in his late teens or twenties in good health. The CDR3 runs from the conserved cysteine through the conserved F or W. The D gene is left open where the match is weak. Not every row has a clone size; where given, it reads once, few, many or a size class.

D gene	clone size	V gene	J gene	CDR3 DNA	CDR3 protein
NA	NA	TRBV11-2	TRBJ2-5	TGTGCCAGCAGCTGGTCCCGACAGATCCAAGAGACCCAGTACTTC	CASSWSRQIQETQYF
NA	NA	TRBV6-1	TRBJ1-1	TGTGCCAGCAGTGCATTAACCGCGAACACTGAAGCTTTCTTT	CASSALTANTEAFF
NA	NA	TRBV19	TRBJ2-1	TGTGCCAGTAGTAGCCGGGGCCTAGGGGTTTACAATGAGCAGTTCTTC	CASSSRGLGVYNEQFF
TRBD2	NA	TRBV5-1	TRBJ2-3	TGCGCCAGCAGCCTCGCGTTAGCGGGGGGCGGAGATACGCAGTATTTT	CASSLALAGGGDTQYF
TRBD1	NA	TRBV9	TRBJ2-6	TGTGCCAGCAGAGGGACAGGTTTCTCTGGGGCCAACGTCCTGACTTTC	CASRGTGFSGANVLTF
NA	few	TRBV5-1	TRBJ2-2	TGCGCCAGCAGCTTGGCCGGGGACACCGGGGAGCTGTTTTTT	CASSLAGDTGELFF
NA	NA	TRBV18	TRBJ2-7	TGTGCCAGCTCACCAGTTACCGGGTCGAAGGACTACGAGCAGTACTTC	CASSPVTGSKDYEQYF
NA	once	TRBV30	TRBJ2-3	TGTGCCTGGAGTGTAACCGGGACAGATACGCAGTATTTT	CAWSVTGTDTQYF
NA	NA	TRBV7-2	TRBJ2-1	TGTGCCAGCAGCGATCCTCCGGGACTCCGGACGTTCTTC	CASSDPPGLRTFF
NA	NA	TRBV5-1	TRBJ2-5	TGCGCCAGCAGCTCTTCCGGGCAGGGGCGGGGTAAGACCCAGTACTTC	CASSSSGQGRGKTQYF
TRBD2	many	TRBV7-8	TRBJ2-7	TGTGCCAGCAGCTTAGAGGCTAGCGGGACTATCGAGCAGTACTTC	CASSLEASGTIEQYF
NA	NA	TRBV11-3	TRBJ1-1	TGTGCCAGCAGCTTTTCAGGACTGAACACTGAAGCTTTCTTT	CASSFSGLNTEAFF
NA	NA	TRBV5-1	TRBJ1-1	TGCGCCAGCAGCTTGTCAGGCCCGTCGGTGACTGAAGCTTTCTTT	CASSLSGPSVTEAFF
NA	NA	TRBV15	TRBJ1-3	TGTGCCACCAGCAGAGACCTAAGGACTGATGGAAACACCATATATTTT	CATSRDLRTDGNTIYF
NA	NA	TRBV5-4	TRBJ2-2	TGTGCCAGCAGCCCACGGGGTGGGGTGGGGGAGCTGTTTTTT	CASSPRGGVGELFF
TRBD1	once	TRBV30	TRBJ1-2	TGTGCCTGGCAACAGGGGCGCAACTATGGCTACACCTTC	CAWQQGRNYGYTF
NA	NA	TRBV7-2	TRBJ2-3	TGTGCCAGCAGCCCAAAGACGGGATCGGGAGATACGCAGTATTTT	CASSPKTGSGDTQYF
NA	few	TRBV6-6	TRBJ1-6	TGTGCCAGCAGCCACGAACTGGGGACGGGTAATTCACCCCTCCACTTT	CASSHELGTGNSPLHF
NA	NA	TRBV7-2	TRBJ2-4	TGTGCCAGCAGCCCTCAGACAGATCTTGCCAAAAACATTCAGTACTTC	CASSPQTDLAKNIQYF
NA	NA	TRBV29-1	TRBJ2-7	TGCAGCGGAAGTGGGACATCGCGGGACGAGCAGTACTTC	CSGSGTSRDEQYF
NA	NA	TRBV5-4	TRBJ2-1	TGTGCCAGCAGACTCCCGGGGGCCCCTACTGAGCAGTTCTTC	CASRLPGAPTEQFF
NA	NA	TRBV5-6	TRBJ1-5	TGTGCCAGCAGTTTTAGGACAGACATCAATCAGCCCCAGCATTTT	CASSFRTDINQPQHF
NA	NA	TRBV5-1	TRBJ1-2	TGCGCCAGCAGCCCTAGTTCGACAGAGGTCAATGGCTACACCTTC	CASSPSSTEVNGYTF
NA	few	TRBV12-5	TRBJ1-2	TGTGCTAAAGGGGCGTACAATGGCTACACCTTC	CAKGAYNGYTF
TRBD1	NA	TRBV6-1	TRBJ1-1	TGTGCCAGCAGTTCCAGGGGGTGGAACACTGAAGCTTTCTTT	CASSSRGWNTEAFF
NA	NA	TRBV2	TRBJ1-3	TGTGCCAGCAGTGATGGACAGTCAGTAGGAAACACCATATATTTT	CASSDGQSVGNTIYF
NA	NA	TRBV25-1	TRBJ1-2	TGTGCCAGCAGTGAGCCCAGGGGAAGCTATGGCTACACCTTC	CASSEPRGSYGYTF
TRBD1	NA	TRBV4-1	TRBJ1-4	TGCGCCAGCAGCCGACAGGGGGCTCGGAATGAAAAACTGTTTTTT	CASSRQGARNEKLFF
NA	NA	TRBV7-9	TRBJ2-2	TGTGCCAGCAGCTTAGCGTCCAGCGGAGTGTACCACCGGGAGCTGTTTTTT	CASSLASSGVYHRELFF
TRBD1	NA	TRBV7-2	TRBJ1-5	TGTGCCAGCAGCTTCACAGGGGGCGCGCAGCCCCAGCATTTT	CASSFTGGAQPQHF
NA	NA	TRBV7-9	TRBJ1-2	TGTGCCAGCAGCGCCGGACAGTTTAACTATGGCTACACCTTC	CASSAGQFNYGYTF
NA	NA	TRBV15	TRBJ2-7	TGTGCCACCAGCAGAGATGGCGCAGTCTACGAGCAGTACTTC	CATSRDGAVYEQYF
NA	NA	TRBV6-5	TRBJ2-7	TGTGCCAGCAGTTACTCGAGGGGGGGGTCCTCCTACGAGCAGTACTTC	CASSYSRGGSSYEQYF
NA	NA	TRBV30	TRBJ1-2	TGTGCCTGGACCTTCCTCCCACAGAGTAACTATGGCTACACCTTC	CAWTFLPQSNYGYTF
NA	once	TRBV11-2	TRBJ2-5	TGTGCCAGCAGCCGAAAAGAGACCCAGTACTTC	CASSRKETQYF
NA	once	TRBV6-1	TRBJ2-5	TGTGCCAGCAGTTCTCGGGGGCAGCGGGAGACCCAGTACTTC	CASSSRGQRETQYF
TRBD2	NA	TRBV2	TRBJ2-3	TGTGCCAGCAGACCGACTAGCGGGAGTAGCACAGATACGCAGTATTTT	CASRPTSGSSTDTQYF
TRBD1	NA	TRBV2	TRBJ1-2	TGTGCCAGACGGGACAGGGGGCAAGGAGGCTACACCTTC	CARRDRGQGGYTF
NA	NA	TRBV18	TRBJ1-3	TGTGCCAGCTCACCACCTATGGGGGCTGGAAACACCATATATTTT	CASSPPMGAGNTIYF
TRBD1	NA	TRBV4-1	TRBJ2-2	TGCGCCAGCAGCCAAGATCAGACAGGGGCACTAGCGAACACCGGGGAGCTGTTTTTT	CASSQDQTGALANTGELFF
NA	NA	TRBV5-1	TRBJ2-3	TGCGCCAGCAGCTTGGCCTGGACAGTGATGGGAGATACGCAGTATTTT	CASSLAWTVMGDTQYF
TRBD2	NA	TRBV2	TRBJ2-3	TGTGCCAGCAGTGAGGGGGGGACTAGCGGCACAGATACGCAGTATTTT	CASSEGGTSGTDTQYF
TRBD1	NA	TRBV18	TRBJ1-4	TGTGCCAGCTCACAGGGGGCGACTAATGAAAAACTGTTTTTT	CASSQGATNEKLFF
TRBD2	NA	TRBV6-6	TRBJ2-1	TGTGCCAGCAGTGGTTTTAATAGCGGGGGCTACAATGAGCAGTTCTTC	CASSGFNSGGYNEQFF
NA	NA	TRBV30	TRBJ1-3	TGTGCCTGGAGTGCCACAGGTTCTGGAAACACCATATATTTT	CAWSATGSGNTIYF
NA	NA	TRBV6-6	TRBJ2-2	TGTGCCAGCAGTTACACGGAGGGGAACACCGGGGAGCTGTTTTTT	CASSYTEGNTGELFF
TRBD2	NA	TRBV29-1	TRBJ2-3	TGCAGCGTCCTAGCGGGGGGAACCACAGATACGCAGTATTTT	CSVLAGGTTDTQYF
NA	NA	TRBV18	TRBJ2-2	TGTGCCAGCTCACCAACGATAGCGGACACCGGGGAGCTGTTTTTT	CASSPTIADTGELFF
TRBD1	NA	TRBV14	TRBJ2-2	TGTGCCAGCAGCCAATTATTACCCGGGACAGGGGGCCGGGAGCTGTTTTTT	CASSQLLPGTGGRELFF
NA	few	TRBV19	TRBJ1-2	TGTGCCAGTACCCCAGGGAACTATGGCTACACCTTC	CASTPGNYGYTF
NA	NA	TRBV18	TRBJ1-2	TGTGCCAGCTCACTACAGGGCTCACATGGCTACACCTTC	CASSLQGSHGYTF
TRBD1	many	TRBV4-3	TRBJ1-3	TGCGCCAGCAGCCAAGATCGGGACAGCTTCTCGGGAAACACCATATATTTT	CASSQDRDSFSGNTIYF
NA	NA	TRBV21-1	TRBJ2-3	TGTGCCAGCAGTCTAGAGATGGAGCGGGGGGGCATCGCAGATACGCAGTATTTT	CASSLEMERGGIADTQYF
NA	NA	TRBV7-2	TRBJ1-1	TGTGCCAGCAGCGTAAACAGGAACACTGAAGCTTTCTTT	CASSVNRNTEAFF
TRBD1	NA	TRBV5-1	TRBJ1-2	TGCGCCAGCAGCTTGGAGGACAGGGCCGATGGCTACACCTTC	CASSLEDRADGYTF